Following are 8 T cell receptor beta chains from one sample sequenced in a study of CD8 T cells in ankylosing spondylitis. Via MiXCR, TCRdb re-called the 5' RACE reads, giving one row per CDR3 protein. The table lists 250,000 to 400,000 distinct CDR3 sequences, more than 9% of them singletons. Sequencing used blood, either unsorted or a sorted T cell fraction (not recorded which). These receptors all stem from a female donor with ankylosing spondylitis or in good health (not recorded which).

This clonotype has ten or more counts. V is TRBV6-2 or TRBV6-3 and J is TRBJ2-1; TRBD2 agrees at 8 bases. The CDR3 has 18 amino acids. Losses at the gene ends were 5 bases for V and 5 bases for J; bases not matched to a gene: 17. Germline CDR1 reads MNHEY; CDR2 reads SVGEGT. CDR3 region: CASSTRPQLAEEHNEQFF. DNA of the CDR3: TGTGCCAGCAGTACGCGCCCCCAACTAGCGGAGGAACACAATGAGCAGTTCTTC.

Many counts were recorded for this clonotype. V is TRBV28 and J is TRBJ2-4; a weak D match, TRBD2 (7 bases). Germline assignment: CDR1 MDHEN and CDR2 SYDVKM. With 5 bases removed from V and 0 bases from J, the gap between germline ends came to 20 bases. CDR3 size: 18 residues. CDR3 protein: CASSHQRGGDLAKNIQYF. CDR3 bases: TGTGCCAGCAGTCACCAGAGGGGGGGAGATCTAGCCAAAAACATTCAGTACTTC.

The sample holds many counts of this clonotype. The chain uses TRBV3-1 and TRBJ2-1; perhaps TRBD2 as D (5 bases). Germline V gene lookup returns CDR1 LGHDT and CDR2 YNNKEL (reference sequence). Trimming pared 2 bases from V and 10 bases from J, leaving 6 bases between. CDR3 size: 11 residues. CDR3 amino acids: CASSQSGEQFF. The CDR3 DNA follows: TGTGCCAGCAGCCAATCGGGAGAGCAGTTCTTC.

The table lists this clonotype with many counts. V gene TRBV7-8 combines with J gene TRBJ1-2; no reliable D call. Trimming cost V 5 bases and J 8 bases, with 12 bases left between them. The CDR3 is 12 amino acids. Germline V lookup: CDR1 SGHVS, CDR2 FQNEAQ. CDR3 protein: CASSQTLLGYTF. Here the CDR3 DNA reads TGTGCCAGCAGCCAGACGCTTCTCGGCTACACCTTC.

In its sample, this clonotype was seen many times. J is TRBJ1-3 and V is TRBV10-3; D remains unclear. The CDR3 runs to 14 residues. V lost 7 bases, J lost 0 bases, and 10 bases lay in between. CDR1 and CDR2 (germline): ENHRY, SYGVKD. DNA for the CDR3: TGTGCCATCAACACAGAGCTCTCTGGAAACACCATATATTTT. Residues: CAINTELSGNTIYF.

A few counts support this clonotype. The J gene is TRBJ1-1, the V gene TRBV3-1; 8 nucleotides line up with TRBD1. This CDR3 is built from 16 residues. The ends lost 0 bases at V and 6 bases at J; junction bases unmatched: 9. The germline V gene has CDR1 LGHDT and CDR2 YNNKEL (reference sequence). The CDR3 is CASSQDRRTGYAEAFF. The CDR3 DNA reads TGTGCCAGCAGCCAAGATCGTCGGACAGGGTACGCTGAAGCTTTCTTT.

In its sample, this clonotype was seen many times. The gene calls are TRBV12-3 or TRBV12-4 and TRBJ2-5; D remains unclear. The CDR3 sequence is 13 residues long. V dropped 1 base and J dropped 4 bases, with 7 bases sitting between them. CDR3 coding DNA: TGTGCCAGCAGTTTAGTTTCTCTAGAGACCCAGTACTTC. It yields the protein CASSLVSLETQYF.

This clonotype was counted ten times or more. The J gene is TRBJ2-5, the V gene TRBV15; no definite D call. V lost 0 bases and J 5 bases, leaving 7 bases between the germline ends. Germline CDR1 reads LNHNV; CDR2 reads YYDKDF (reference sequence). The CDR3 extends over 13 amino acids. The CDR3: CATSRDLWETQYF. The CDR3 nucleotides are TGTGCCACCAGCAGAGATTTATGGGAGACCCAGTACTTC. The complete variable domain, with remaining parts taken from reference TRBV15 and TRBJ2-5, reads DAMVIQNPRYQVTQFGKPVTLSCSQTLNHNVMYWYQQKSSQAPKLLFHYYDKDFNNEADTPDNFQSRRPNTSFCFLDIRSPGLGDTAMYLCATSRDLWETQYFGPGTRLLVL.